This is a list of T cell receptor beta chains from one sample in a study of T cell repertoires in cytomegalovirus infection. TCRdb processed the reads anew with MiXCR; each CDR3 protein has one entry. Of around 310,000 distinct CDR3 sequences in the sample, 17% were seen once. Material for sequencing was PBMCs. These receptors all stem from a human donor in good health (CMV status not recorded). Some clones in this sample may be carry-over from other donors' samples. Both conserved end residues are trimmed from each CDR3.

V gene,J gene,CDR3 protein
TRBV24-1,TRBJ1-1,ATSDSGSGTGFSDEAF
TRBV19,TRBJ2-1,ASSIKRGGEQF
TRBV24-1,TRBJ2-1,ATSDPSIGTGTYNEQF
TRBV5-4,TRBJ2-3,ASTRAGQGGDTQY
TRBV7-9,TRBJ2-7,ASTRTELAGGSHEQY
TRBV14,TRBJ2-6,ASSQAGNGANVLT
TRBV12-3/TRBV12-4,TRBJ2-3,ASSLFPTDTQY
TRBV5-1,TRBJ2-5,ASSPGDVFQETQY
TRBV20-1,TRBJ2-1,SARRVDRDHEQF
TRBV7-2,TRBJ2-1,ASSLVGLAGGGSYNEQF
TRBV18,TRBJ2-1,ASSPPGTSGYNEQF
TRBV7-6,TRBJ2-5,ASSLVMGETQY
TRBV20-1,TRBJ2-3,SVRWQTSTDTQY
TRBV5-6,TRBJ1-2,ASSLAREAPDT
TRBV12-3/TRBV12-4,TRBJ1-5,ASSLTRDQSQH
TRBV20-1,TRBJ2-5,GGSGGPGGQETQY
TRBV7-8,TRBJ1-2,ASSLVGNYRVPGFGASGYT
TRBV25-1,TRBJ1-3,ASSEWGNTIY
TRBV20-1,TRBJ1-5,SARDQWWETGINQPQH
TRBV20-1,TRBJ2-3,SASFLGGLADTQY
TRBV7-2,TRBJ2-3,ASSLSLAGVSTDTQY
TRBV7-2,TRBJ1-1,ASSLGNRAEAF
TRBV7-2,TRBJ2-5,DSSLEGQGLRGETQY
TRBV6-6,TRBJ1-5,ASSSNAYQPQH
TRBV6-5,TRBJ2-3,ASSLSLSGDTQY
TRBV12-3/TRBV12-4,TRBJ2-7,ASSLLQGNEQY
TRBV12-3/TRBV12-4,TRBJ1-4,AVSGSGEKLF
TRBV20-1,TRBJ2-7,SAQDRANEQY
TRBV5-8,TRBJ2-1,ASSQIAGGPNEQF
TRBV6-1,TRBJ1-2,ASRIGTEYGYT
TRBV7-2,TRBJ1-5,ASQGQGYGQPQH
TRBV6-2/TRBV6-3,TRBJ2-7,ASSEDRRLVWLPSSYEQY
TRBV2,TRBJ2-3,ASLGQGLSTDTQY
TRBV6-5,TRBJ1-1,ASRGDVNEAF
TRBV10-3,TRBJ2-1,AIYEEGSYNEQF
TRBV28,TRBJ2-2,ASTTPERQGSGELF
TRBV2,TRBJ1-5,ASTSGGRNQPQH
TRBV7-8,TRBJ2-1,ASSLSTGRNEQF
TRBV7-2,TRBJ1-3,ASSLYRGPGNTIY
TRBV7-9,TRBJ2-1,ASSFVESEQF
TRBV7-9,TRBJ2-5,ASSRLAGGKETQY
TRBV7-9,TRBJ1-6,ASSSRFQLANSPLH
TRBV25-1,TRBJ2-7,ASSDPLTAAYEQY
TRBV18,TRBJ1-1,ASSPGVGGDTEAF
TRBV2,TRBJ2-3,ASSVDSPLDTQY